One T cell receptor (beta chain) is described in this entry. What it binds is unknown. These data originate in a study of Graves' ophthalmopathy and Graves' hyperthyroidism. Study-level results: Discriminating ophthalmopathy from stable hyperthyroidism, a 13-signature model attained a sensitivity of 85% to 90% and a specificity of approximately 81%. Most clonotypes expanded in thyroid above 0.001 frequency were present in blood too.

CDR3 length equals 13 residues. Trimming took 9 bases from V and 1 from J, leaving 13 bases between them. Per the germline V gene, CDR1 is SGHTA and CDR2 is FQGTGA. From RNA, the CDR3 regions of TCR beta chains were amplified and sequenced. HTBI primers were employed in first-round RT-PCR, then a second-round multiplex PCR followed. Each CDR3 protein gets one entry after TCRdb re-called the multiplex PCR reads with MiXCR. The data contain a few hundred thousand distinct CDR3 sequences, over 15% of them singletons. The rearrangement uses TRBV7-3 and TRBJ2-7; D gene ambiguous. This TCR was recovered from a woman aged 18-35 years with stable Graves' hyperthyroidism. Sequencing was carried out using peripheral blood. Here the CDR3 reads CASSDGWSYEQYF. The DNA for the CDR3 is TGTGCCAGTAGTGATGGATGGTCCTACGAGCAGTACTTC.